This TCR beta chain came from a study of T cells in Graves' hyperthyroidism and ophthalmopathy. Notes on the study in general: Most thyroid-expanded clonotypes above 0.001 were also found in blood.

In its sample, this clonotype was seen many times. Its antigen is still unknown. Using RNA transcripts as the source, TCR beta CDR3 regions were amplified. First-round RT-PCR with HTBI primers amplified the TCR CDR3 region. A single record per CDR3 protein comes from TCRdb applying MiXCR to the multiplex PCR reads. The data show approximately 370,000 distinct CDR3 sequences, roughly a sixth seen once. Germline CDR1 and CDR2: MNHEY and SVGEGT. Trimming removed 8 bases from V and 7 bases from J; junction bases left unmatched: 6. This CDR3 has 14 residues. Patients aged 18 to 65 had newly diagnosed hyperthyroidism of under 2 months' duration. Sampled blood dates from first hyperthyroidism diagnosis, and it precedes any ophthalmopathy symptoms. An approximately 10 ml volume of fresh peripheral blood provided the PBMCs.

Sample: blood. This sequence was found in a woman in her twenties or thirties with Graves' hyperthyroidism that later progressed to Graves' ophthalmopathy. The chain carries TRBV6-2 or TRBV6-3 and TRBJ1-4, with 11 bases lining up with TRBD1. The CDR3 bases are TGTGCCAGCTTGAAAGGGACAGGGGGTGAAAAACTGTTTTTT. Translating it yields CASLKGTGGEKLFF.